A selection of T cell receptor beta chains follows, all from one sample in a study of cytomegalovirus exposure and HLA in healthy donors. Here immunoSEQ multiplex PCR was the method, and the copy in TCRdb shows in-frame clones only, minus some. The sample includes fewer than 90,000 clones, approximately 72% of them seen just once. Specimen: PBMCs. These receptors were taken from a man aged 25 to 45 in good health and CMV-seropositive. The CDR3 runs from the conserved cysteine through the conserved F or W. Fields, in order: clone size, J gene, V gene, D gene, CDR3 protein, CDR3 DNA. D genes are given only for firm matches. Part of the rows lack a size; the others show once, few, many or a class for expanded clones.

clone size: .; J gene: TRBJ1-1; V gene: TRBV10-3; D gene: .; CDR3 protein: CAITRGGNTEAFF; CDR3 DNA: TGTGCCATCACTAGGGGTGGGAACACTGAAGCTTTCTTT
clone size: once; J gene: TRBJ2-1; V gene: TRBV2; D gene: TRBD2; CDR3 protein: CASSDTGGRVEQFF; CDR3 DNA: TGTGCCAGCAGTGACACGGGGGGGCGCGTTGAGCAGTTCTTC
clone size: .; J gene: TRBJ2-5; V gene: TRBV7-2; D gene: TRBD1; CDR3 protein: CAGSYRGLGEQYF; CDR3 DNA: TGTGCCGGGTCCTACAGGGGGCTAGGGGAGCAGTACTTC
clone size: few; J gene: TRBJ2-7; V gene: TRBV6-5; D gene: .; CDR3 protein: CASSYQQATYEQYF; CDR3 DNA: TGTGCCAGCAGTTATCAGCAGGCAACCTACGAGCAGTACTTC
clone size: .; J gene: TRBJ2-5; V gene: TRBV30; D gene: .; CDR3 protein: CAWSTGGASTETQYF; CDR3 DNA: TGTGCCTGGAGCACTGGGGGGGCCTCTACAGAGACCCAGTACTTC
clone size: .; J gene: TRBJ2-1; V gene: TRBV14; D gene: TRBD2; CDR3 protein: CASSRLAAGGWNEQFF; CDR3 DNA: TGTGCCAGCAGCCGCCTCGCGGCGGGGGGCTGGAATGAGCAGTTCTTC
clone size: .; J gene: TRBJ2-6; V gene: TRBV5-6; D gene: TRBD2; CDR3 protein: CATSGTTASSGANVLTF; CDR3 DNA: TGTGCCACCTCCGGGACTACCGCCTCCTCTGGGGCCAACGTCCTGACTTTC
clone size: .; J gene: TRBJ1-6; V gene: TRBV6-4; D gene: .; CDR3 protein: CASSDGQGNSPLHF; CDR3 DNA: TGTGCCAGCAGTGACGGGCAGGGTAATTCACCCCTCCACTTT
clone size: .; J gene: TRBJ2-7; V gene: TRBV5-4; D gene: .; CDR3 protein: CASSLGGGAQEQYF; CDR3 DNA: TGTGCCAGCAGCTTGGGTGGAGGGGCCCAAGAGCAGTACTTC
clone size: .; J gene: TRBJ2-7; V gene: TRBV9; D gene: TRBD2; CDR3 protein: CASSGLAGVQYF; CDR3 DNA: TGTGCCAGCAGCGGTCTAGCGGGGGTGCAGTACTTC
clone size: .; J gene: TRBJ2-7; V gene: TRBV4-2; D gene: TRBD2; CDR3 protein: CASSRLLAGGTYEQYF; CDR3 DNA: TGTGCCAGCAGCCGACTACTAGCGGGGGGAACCTACGAGCAGTACTTC
clone size: .; J gene: TRBJ2-7; V gene: TRBV28; D gene: TRBD1; CDR3 protein: CASSFRRTGDQYF; CDR3 DNA: TGTGCCAGCAGTTTCCGTCGGACAGGGGATCAGTACTTC
clone size: .; J gene: TRBJ1-5; V gene: TRBV6-1; D gene: .; CDR3 protein: CASSEFGAEKAQHF; CDR3 DNA: TGTGCCAGCAGTGAATTTGGGGCAGAGAAGGCCCAGCATTTT
clone size: few; J gene: TRBJ2-1; V gene: TRBV7-2; D gene: .; CDR3 protein: CASSLTSGDEQFF; CDR3 DNA: TGTGCCAGCAGCTTGACTAGTGGGGATGAGCAGTTCTTC
clone size: .; J gene: TRBJ1-5; V gene: TRBV5-1; D gene: .; CDR3 protein: CASSPVGGVSNQPQHF; CDR3 DNA: TGCGCCAGCAGCCCCGTGGGGGGGGTTAGCAATCAGCCCCAGCATTTT
clone size: .; J gene: TRBJ1-3; V gene: TRBV5-1; D gene: TRBD1; CDR3 protein: CASSRELTGAGNTIYF; CDR3 DNA: TGCGCCAGCAGCAGGGAATTGACAGGGGCTGGAAACACCATATATTTT
clone size: .; J gene: TRBJ2-2; V gene: TRBV6-1; D gene: TRBD2; CDR3 protein: CATRGLAGTTGELFF; CDR3 DNA: TGTGCCACCAGGGGACTAGCGGGGACCACCGGGGAGCTGTTTTTT
clone size: .; J gene: TRBJ1-4; V gene: TRBV6-5; D gene: .; CDR3 protein: CASRETATNGKLFF; CDR3 DNA: TGTGCCAGCAGGGAGACAGCAACTAATGGAAAACTGTTTTTT
clone size: .; J gene: TRBJ1-3; V gene: TRBV7-9; D gene: .; CDR3 protein: CASSLGGSSSGNTIYF; CDR3 DNA: TGTGCCAGCAGCTTAGGGGGCAGCAGCTCTGGAAACACCATATATTTT
clone size: few; J gene: TRBJ2-7; V gene: TRBV6-5; D gene: TRBD1; CDR3 protein: CASSRDRIPYEQYF; CDR3 DNA: TGTGCCAGCAGTCGGGACAGGATCCCCTACGAGCAGTACTTC
clone size: once; J gene: TRBJ1-4; V gene: TRBV29-1; D gene: .; CDR3 protein: CSVGEANEKLFF; CDR3 DNA: TGCAGCGTTGGGGAGGCTAATGAAAAACTGTTTTTT
clone size: once; J gene: TRBJ2-7; V gene: TRBV11-2; D gene: .; CDR3 protein: CASSLVLGASSYEQYF; CDR3 DNA: TGTGCCAGCAGCTTAGTTTTGGGGGCGTCCTCCTACGAGCAGTACTTC
clone size: .; J gene: TRBJ1-1; V gene: TRBV15; D gene: .; CDR3 protein: CATSRDQVSSMNTEAFF; CDR3 DNA: TGTGCCACCAGCAGAGATCAGGTGAGCAGCATGAACACTGAAGCTTTCTTT
clone size: .; J gene: TRBJ2-7; V gene: TRBV5-1; D gene: .; CDR3 protein: CASSLASTQRYEQYF; CDR3 DNA: TGCGCCAGCAGCTTGGCATCGACCCAGAGGTACGAGCAGTACTTC
clone size: once; J gene: TRBJ2-5; V gene: TRBV27; D gene: .; CDR3 protein: CASGREETQYF; CDR3 DNA: TGTGCCAGCGGGAGAGAAGAGACCCAGTACTTC
clone size: .; J gene: TRBJ1-3; V gene: TRBV5-1; D gene: .; CDR3 protein: CASSVGGAAKLSGNTIYF; CDR3 DNA: TGCGCCAGCAGCGTTGGAGGGGCGGCGAAGCTCTCTGGAAACACCATATATTTT
clone size: .; J gene: TRBJ2-1; V gene: TRBV7-3; D gene: TRBD1; CDR3 protein: CASSQGQAPVF; CDR3 DNA: TGTGCCAGCAGCCAGGGACAGGCCCCGGTCTTC
clone size: .; J gene: TRBJ2-1; V gene: TRBV6-6; D gene: TRBD1; CDR3 protein: CASFGQGDTENNEQFF; CDR3 DNA: TGTGCCAGCTTTGGACAGGGGGACACGGAAAACAATGAGCAGTTCTTC
clone size: .; J gene: TRBJ2-7; V gene: TRBV11-2; D gene: .; CDR3 protein: CASSSAGWYEQYF; CDR3 DNA: TGTGCCAGCAGCTCCGCCGGGTGGTACGAGCAGTACTTC
clone size: .; J gene: TRBJ2-2; V gene: TRBV7-6; D gene: .; CDR3 protein: CASSLFAGRTGELFF; CDR3 DNA: TGTGCCAGCAGCTTATTTGCAGGGCGGACCGGGGAGCTGTTTTTT
clone size: .; J gene: TRBJ2-2; V gene: TRBV29-1; D gene: .; CDR3 protein: CSVEGQGNTGELFF; CDR3 DNA: TGCAGCGTTGAAGGGCAGGGAAACACCGGGGAGCTGTTTTTT
clone size: .; J gene: TRBJ1-5; V gene: TRBV18; D gene: TRBD1; CDR3 protein: CASSPQGDQPQHF; CDR3 DNA: TGTGCCAGCTCACCGCAGGGGGATCAGCCCCAGCATTTT
clone size: .; J gene: TRBJ2-3; V gene: TRBV7-2; D gene: .; CDR3 protein: CASSLVGTVGTFTADTQYF; CDR3 DNA: TGTGCCAGCAGCTTAGTGGGGACAGTGGGGACTTTTACGGCAGATACGCAGTATTTT